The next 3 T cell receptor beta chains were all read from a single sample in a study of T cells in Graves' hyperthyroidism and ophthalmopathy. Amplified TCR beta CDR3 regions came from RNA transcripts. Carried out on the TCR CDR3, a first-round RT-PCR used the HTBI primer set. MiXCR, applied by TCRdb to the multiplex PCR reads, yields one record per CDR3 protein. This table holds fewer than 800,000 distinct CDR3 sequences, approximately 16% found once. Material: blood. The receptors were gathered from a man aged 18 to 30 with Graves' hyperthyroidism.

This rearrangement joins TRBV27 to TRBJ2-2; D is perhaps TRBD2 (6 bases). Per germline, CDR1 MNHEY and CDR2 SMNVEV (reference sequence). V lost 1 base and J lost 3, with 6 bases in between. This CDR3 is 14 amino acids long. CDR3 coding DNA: TGTGCCAGCAGTTTATGGGAGGACACCGGGGAGCTGTTTTTT. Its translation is CASSLWEDTGELFF.

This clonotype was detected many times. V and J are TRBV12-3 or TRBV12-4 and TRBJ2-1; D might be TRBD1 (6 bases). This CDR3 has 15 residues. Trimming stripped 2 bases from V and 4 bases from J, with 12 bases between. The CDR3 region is CASSLLQGMYNEQFF. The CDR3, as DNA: TGTGCCAGCAGTTTACTCCAGGGGATGTACAATGAGCAGTTCTTC.

The CDR3 region is CASRGMSSADTQYF. The CDR3 region has the DNA TGTGCCAGCAGGGGAATGTCTAGCGCAGATACGCAGTATTTT. This sequence joins TRBV6-1 and TRBJ2-3; D is perhaps TRBD2 (6 bases). The V end lost 6 bases, the J end lost 4 bases, and 14 bases lay between the germline ends. The CDR3 spans 14 residues. The germline V gene encodes CDR1 MNHNS and CDR2 SASEGT.